This T cell receptor (beta chain) stems from a study of memory CD4+ T cells and cytomegalovirus serostatus. Study-wide results and caveats: Of 150 to 200 reported CMV TCRbeta sequences, 60 to 85 were found in memory CD4+ repertoires.

Single viable CD3+CD4+CD8-CD45RO+ cells were sorted as the memory CD4+ T cells. Assay: immunoSEQ multiplex PCR; the TCRdb copy retains only in-frame clones and omits some. The table includes about 40,000 clones, around 79% detected once. The CDR3 is made up of 14 amino acids. Trimming left V 4 bases short and J 5 bases short, with 12 bases between. Germline-derived CDR1 and CDR2 are SGHAT and FQNNGV. On this clone: Its antigen is not known.

The source is an adult in good health and CMV-seronegative. The chain employs TRBV11-2 and TRBJ2-4; D is possibly TRBD2 (6 bases). The sample taken for sequencing was memory CD4+ T cells from blood. The CDR3 DNA is TGTGCCAGCAGCTGGGGGGTTGGGCAAAACATTCAGTACTTC. Translation gives CASSWGVGQNIQYF.